The present T cell receptor beta chain was sequenced within a study of monozygotic twins with inflammatory bowel disease. UMIs with a 6-nucleotide sample barcode were added by template switching. Each CDR3 protein gets one entry in TCRdb, which reprocessed the 5' RACE reads and gives no DNA. Recorded here are around 380,000 distinct CDR3 sequences; the top ten clones represent 2% to 3%. Without any T cell sorting, total RNA was isolated from whole blood. From germline, CDR1 is SGHKS and CDR2 YYEKEE (reference sequence). The CDR3 has 14 amino acids. This chain connects TRBV5-5 to TRBJ2-7; TCRdb's D call, TRBD1, is unchecked because there is no DNA. The clonotype comes from a human donor with ulcerative colitis or Crohn's disease, or a healthy co-twin of an affected twin (not recorded which). What was sequenced was blood. CDR3 amino acids: CASSLGYLPREQYF.